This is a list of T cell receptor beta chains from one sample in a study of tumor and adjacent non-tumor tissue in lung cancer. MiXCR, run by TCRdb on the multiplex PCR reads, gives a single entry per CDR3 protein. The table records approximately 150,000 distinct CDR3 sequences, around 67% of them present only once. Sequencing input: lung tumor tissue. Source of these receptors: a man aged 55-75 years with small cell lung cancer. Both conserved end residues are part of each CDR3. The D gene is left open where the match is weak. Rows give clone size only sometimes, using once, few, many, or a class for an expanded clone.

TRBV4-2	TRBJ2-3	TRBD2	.	TGTGCCGGCAGCCCTCGACTAGCGGGAGATAATACAGATACGCAGTATTTT	CAGSPRLAGDNTDTQYF
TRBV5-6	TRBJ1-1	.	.	TGTGCCAGCAGCTTGAAACAGGTGGCGGAAGCTTTTTTT	CASSLKQVAEAFF
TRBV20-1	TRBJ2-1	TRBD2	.	TGCAGTGGCAGAGGGGCGAAGCGGGAGAGCCCCTACAATGAGCAGTTCTTC	CSGRGAKRESPYNEQFF
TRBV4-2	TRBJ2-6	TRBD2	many	TGTGCCAGCAGCCAAGATGCGGGGGGACACTCTGGGGCCAACGTCCTGACTTTC	CASSQDAGGHSGANVLTF
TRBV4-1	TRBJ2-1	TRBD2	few	TGCGCCAGCAGCCAAGGACTAGCGAGGGGCTCCTACAATGAGCAGTTCTTC	CASSQGLARGSYNEQFF
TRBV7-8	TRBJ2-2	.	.	TGTGCCAGCAGGGGAGGGGGAACGCTGTTTTTT	CASRGGGTLFF
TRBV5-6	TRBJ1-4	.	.	TGTGCCAGCAGCTTGTGGGGCGAGAAACTGTTTTTT	CASSLWGEKLFF
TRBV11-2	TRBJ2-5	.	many	TGTGCCAGCAGCTTAGGGATAAAAGAGACCCAGTACTTC	CASSLGIKETQYF
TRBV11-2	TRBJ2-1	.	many	TGTGCCAGCAGACCACGCACAGGGATTGCTGAGCAGTTCTTC	CASRPRTGIAEQFF
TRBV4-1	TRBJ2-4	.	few	TGCGCCAGCACCCCGTCCTTGGGGGTCCCCAACATTCAGTACTTC	CASTPSLGVPNIQYF
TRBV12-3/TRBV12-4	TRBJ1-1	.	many	TGTGCCAGCAGGCGCCCGTGGGCCACTGAAGCTTTCTTT	CASRRPWATEAFF
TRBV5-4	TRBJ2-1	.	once	TGTGTCAGCAGCCCGACTAGGGGCGATGAGCAGTTCTTC	CVSSPTRGDEQFF
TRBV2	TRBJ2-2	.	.	TGTGCCAGCAGTGAGAGCGGCATGAACACCGGGGAGCTGTTTTTT	CASSESGMNTGELFF
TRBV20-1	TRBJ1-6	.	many	TGCAGTGCCTCACCTTCGACCGCGGAGGATTCACCCCTCCACTTT	CSASPSTAEDSPLHF
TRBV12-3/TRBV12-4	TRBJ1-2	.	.	TGTGCCAGCACCGCAGTGGTGAAGGGCTACACCTTC	CASTAVVKGYTF
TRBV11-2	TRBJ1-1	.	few	TGTGCCAGTAGCTTAGTGGCAGGGGCGAACACTGAAGCTTTCTTT	CASSLVAGANTEAFF
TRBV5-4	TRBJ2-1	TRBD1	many	TGTGCCAGCAGCTTGAGGGCAGGGGGCTTCTACAATGAGCAGTTCTTC	CASSLRAGGFYNEQFF
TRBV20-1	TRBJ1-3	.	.	TGCAGTGCTATCCCCCGAACTGGTGGAAGCACCATATATTTT	CSAIPRTGGSTIYF
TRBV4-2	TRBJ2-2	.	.	TGTGCCAGCAGCCACCAGAGAGGAGACGCTGCCGGGGAGCTGTTTTTT	CASSHQRGDAAGELFF
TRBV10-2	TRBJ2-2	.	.	TGCGCCAGCAAACGGGACACGAACACCGGGGAGCTGTTTTTT	CASKRDTNTGELFF
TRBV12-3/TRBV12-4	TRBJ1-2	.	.	TGTGCCAGGACTGGGACATTCCATGGCTACACCTTC	CARTGTFHGYTF
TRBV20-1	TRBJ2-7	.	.	TGCAGTGCTCTAAGACCAAAAGTAGCATACGAACAGTACTTC	CSALRPKVAYEQYF
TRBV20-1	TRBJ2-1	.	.	TGCAGTGCTACCCTCGTGAGTCAGCGGCACAATGAGCAGTTATTC	CSATLVSQRHNEQLF
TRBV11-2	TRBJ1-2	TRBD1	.	TGTGCCAGCAGCTTCGACAGGGATTATGGCTACGCCTTC	CASSFDRDYGYAF
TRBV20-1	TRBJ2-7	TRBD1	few	TGCAGTGCTACAGGACAGGGGGGCTCTTACGAGCGGTACTTC	CSATGQGGSYERYF
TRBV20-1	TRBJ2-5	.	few	TGCAGTGCTAGAGATCAGCAGACCCAGTACTTC	CSARDQQTQYF